A single sample gave rise to the 28 T cell receptor beta chains below, sequenced in a study of cytomegalovirus exposure and HLA in healthy donors. Use of 60 Vbeta and 13 Jbeta primers characterized the PCR. Produced via immunoSEQ multiplex PCR; TCRdb's table is partial and in-frame only. The repertoire consists of roughly 34,000 clones, with approximately 67% occurring once and the leading ten covering roughly a tenth. Sequencing was done on a sample of PBMCs. The receptor set was obtained from a man aged 40-55 years in good health and CMV-seropositive.

This chain links TRBV4-1 with TRBJ1-1; no clear D gene. Germline CDR1 reads MGHRA; CDR2 reads YSYEKL. This CDR3 is built from 15 residues. Trimming stripped 4 bases from V and 0 bases from J, with 12 bases between. The CDR3 loop reads CASSLTNGLNTEAFF. The CDR3 bases are TGCGCCAGCAGCCTTACGAATGGGCTGAACACTGAAGCTTTCTTT.

The CDR3 DNA follows: TGTGCCAGCAGCCCAAAGACAGGGTATATGAACACTGAAGCTTTCTTT. Amino acid sequence: CASSPKTGYMNTEAFF. The V call is TRBV7-6, the J call TRBJ1-1; 7 nucleotides match TRBD1. Germline CDR1 reads SGHVS; CDR2 reads FNYEAQ. This CDR3 is built from 16 residues. V trimming: 5 bases; J trimming: 0 bases; junction bases outside the gene matches: 9. The whole variable domain, filled in from reference TRBV7-6 and TRBJ1-1, reads GAGVSQSPRYKVTKRGQDVALRCDPISGHVSLYWYRQALGQGPEFLTYFNYEAQQDKSGLPNDRFSAERPEGSISTLTIQRTEQRDSAMYRCASSPKTGYMNTEAFFGQGTRLTVV.

The rearrangement joins TRBV5-1 to TRBJ2-1; 8 nucleotides line up with TRBD1. CDR1 is SGHRS and CDR2 is YFSETQ in the germline V gene. This CDR3 is 15 amino acids long. V shed 3 bases, J shed 5 bases, and the junction held 7 bases outside the gene matches. The CDR3 DNA is TGCGCCAGCAGCTGGTCGGGGACAGGCAACAATGAGCAGTTCTTC. Protein product: CASSWSGTGNNEQFF.

V gene TRBV27 combines with J gene TRBJ1-4, with D perhaps TRBD1 (5 bases). Germline V gives CDR1 MNHEY, CDR2 SMNVEV (reference sequence). CDR3 length: 13 amino acids. The V end was cut by 9 bases, the J end by 3 bases, with 11 bases between. This CDR3 reads CASKTAPNEKLFF. DNA of the CDR3: TGTGCCAGTAAGACAGCTCCTAATGAAAAACTGTTTTTT.

This chain connects TRBV7-8 to TRBJ1-2, with D possibly matching TRBD1 (5 bases). Trimming left V 5 bases short and J 4 bases short, with 29 bases between. Per germline, CDR1 SGHVS and CDR2 FQNEAQ. The CDR3 is 19 residues long. CDR3 in amino acids: CASSLGNRLQVNPLYGYTF. The CDR3 DNA is TGTGCCAGCAGCCTAGGGAACCGGTTACAGGTCAATCCCCTCTATGGCTACACCTTC.

The rearrangement joins TRBV6-5 to TRBJ2-7; TRBD1 agrees at 8 bases. V lost 0 bases and J lost 8; bases outside the gene matches: 12. Germline CDR1 reads MNHEY; CDR2 reads SVGAGI. This CDR3 has 16 residues. CDR3 amino acids: CASSYSVTGGIAQQYF. In DNA form, the CDR3 reads TGTGCCAGCAGTTACTCGGTAACAGGGGGAATTGCCCAGCAGTACTTC.

J is TRBJ1-1 and V is TRBV9; 8 positions match TRBD1. CDR3 size: 15 residues. Germline loops: CDR1 SGDLS, CDR2 YYNGEE. The V and J ends lost 0 bases and 4 bases, in that order; junction bases with no gene match: 5. As DNA, the CDR3 is TGTGCCAGCAGCGTAGTAGGACAGGGTTTCACTGAAGCTTTCTTT. This sequence encodes CASSVVGQGFTEAFF.

This clone was observed once. The V gene is TRBV7-3, the J gene TRBJ1-1; weak D call: TRBD1 (5 bases). This CDR3 contains 15 residues. Germline V gene data show CDR1 as SGHTA and CDR2 as FQGTGA. The germline V and J ends were trimmed by 5 bases and 2 bases, with 15 bases remaining between them. CDR3 in amino acids: CASSVAGSKNTEAFF. CDR3 sequence (DNA): TGTGCCAGCAGCGTAGCAGGGTCAAAAAACACTGAAGCTTTCTTT.

The genes are TRBV6-5 and TRBJ1-5, with D perhaps matching TRBD1 (6 bases). Trimming stripped 0 bases from V and 2 bases from J, with 11 bases between. The CDR3 extends over 16 amino acids. The V gene's germline CDR1 is MNHEY and CDR2 SVGAGI. For the CDR3, the DNA is TGTGCCAGCAGTTACTCGGCGGGGGCGGGCAATCAGCCCCAGCATTTT. As protein: CASSYSAGAGNQPQHF.

The chain employs TRBV28 and TRBJ1-4; 8 positions agree with TRBD1. Germline CDR1 and CDR2: MDHEN and SYDVKM. This CDR3 is built from 18 residues. Trimming took 1 base from V and 4 from J; bases not matched to a gene: 11. The CDR3 coding sequence is TGTGCCAGCAGTTTATCCGCGGGACAGGCGTTGGGTAATGAAAAACTGTTTTTT. Protein: CASSLSAGQALGNEKLFF. Together with reference TRBV28 and TRBJ1-4, the CDR3 gives the full variable domain: DVKVTQSSRYLVKRTGEKVFLECVQDMDHENMFWYRQDPGLGLRLIYFSYDVKMKEKGDIPEGYSVSREKKERFSLILESASTNQTSMYLCASSLSAGQALGNEKLFFGSGTQLSVL.

This clone was counted between two and nine times. This chain uses TRBV5-1 with TRBJ2-1, with 7 nucleotides matching TRBD1. Germline loops: CDR1 SGHRS, CDR2 YFSETQ. This CDR3 spans 15 amino acids. With 0 bases clipped from V and 9 bases from J, the junction kept 9 bases outside the gene matches. The chain's CDR3 is CASSLAGTALSEQFF. The CDR3 coding sequence is TGCGCCAGCAGCTTGGCCGGGACAGCCTTGAGTGAGCAGTTCTTC.

This clone was picked up a small number of times. The chain joins TRBV7-6 to TRBJ1-5, with 8 bases aligning to TRBD1. Germline CDR1 and CDR2: SGHVS and FNYEAQ. The CDR3 loop spans 14 amino acids. V was pared by 4 bases and J by 6 bases, with 5 bases of the junction left unmatched. The CDR3 loop reads CASSSSGGTQPQHF. The CDR3 DNA follows: TGTGCCAGCAGCTCCTCAGGGGGCACTCAGCCCCAGCATTTT. The complete variable domain, with remaining parts taken from reference TRBV7-6 and TRBJ1-5, reads GAGVSQSPRYKVTKRGQDVALRCDPISGHVSLYWYRQALGQGPEFLTYFNYEAQQDKSGLPNDRFSAERPEGSISTLTIQRTEQRDSAMYRCASSSSGGTQPQHFGDGTRLSIL.

V gene TRBV5-1 combines with J gene TRBJ1-1; 9 bases are shared with TRBD1. The CDR3 totals 16 residues. In germline, CDR1 is SGHRS, CDR2 YFSETQ. V was pared by 0 bases and J by 1 base, with 4 bases of the junction left unmatched. Here the CDR3 DNA reads TGCGCCAGCAGCTTGGGAGGGACAGGGCCGAACACTGAAGCTTTCTTT. It codes for CASSLGGTGPNTEAFF.

In this sample, this clone turned up a few times. The genes are TRBV6-1 and TRBJ1-4; D gene uncertain. The CDR3 contains 14 residues. Germline values: CDR1 MNHNS, CDR2 SASEGT. The V end lost 3 bases, the J end lost 2 bases, and 7 bases lay between the germline ends. The chain's CDR3 is CASSESHTNEKLFF. CDR3 in DNA: TGTGCCAGCAGTGAGAGTCACACTAATGAAAAACTGTTTTTT.

The gene calls are TRBV18 and TRBJ2-7; 7 nucleotides match TRBD1. Germline-derived CDR1 and CDR2 are KGHSH and LQKENI. The ends lost 0 bases at V and 2 bases at J; junction bases unmatched: 1. The CDR3 consists of 14 residues. The CDR3 bases are TGTGCCAGCTCACCACCCCAGGGGGCCTACGAGCAGTACTTC. Amino acid sequence: CASSPPQGAYEQYF.

V and J are TRBV6-5 and TRBJ1-5; tentatively, D is TRBD1 (6 bases). This CDR3 spans 14 amino acids. Germline CDR1 and CDR2: MNHEY and SVGAGI. V lost 5 bases and J 1 base, leaving 9 bases between the germline ends. The CDR3 region is CASSIQGSNQPQHF. In nucleotides, the CDR3 is TGTGCCAGCAGTATACAGGGAAGCAATCAGCCCCAGCATTTT.

The table lists this clone with a count of one. The chain couples TRBV6-6 to TRBJ1-2; 9 nucleotides agree with TRBD1. The CDR3 runs to 14 residues. V was clipped by 2 bases and J by 6 bases; unmatched bases: 4. Per the germline V gene, CDR1 is MNHNY and CDR2 is SVGAGI (reference sequence). The CDR3 region has the DNA TGTGCCAGCAGTTACGGACAGGGGAGGGATGGCTACACCTTC. Its protein product is CASSYGQGRDGYTF.

V and J are TRBV7-2 and TRBJ1-2, with D perhaps TRBD1 (6 bases). This CDR3 comprises 13 residues. Per the germline V gene, CDR1 is SGHTA and CDR2 is FQGNSA. V lost 4 bases to trimming and J lost 8 bases, with 14 bases between them. CDR3 loop: CASSSNTGPGYTF. Here the CDR3 DNA reads TGTGCCAGCAGCTCGAATACAGGGCCCGGCTACACCTTC.

In its sample, this clone was seen once. J is TRBJ2-1 and V is TRBV4-1, with TRBD1 matching 9 bases. The J segment lost 8 bases and the V segment lost 5 bases, leaving 7 bases of the junction unmatched. This CDR3 is built from 14 residues. Germline assignment: CDR1 MGHRA and CDR2 YSYEKL. CDR3 DNA: TGCGCCAGCAGCGGACGGACAGGGGTGGATGAGCAGTTCTTC. This translates into CASSGRTGVDEQFF.

This clone was counted only a few times. The genes are TRBV18 and TRBJ2-1, with D maybe TRBD2 (7 bases). Between the trimmed V and J ends, which lost 6 bases and 8 bases, there was a span of 17 bases. The CDR3 loop spans 14 amino acids. CDR1 is KGHSH, CDR2 LQKENI, per germline. The CDR3 nucleotides are TGTGCCAGCTCCCTATCGGGGGGCACGGATGAGCAGTTCTTC. Translated: CASSLSGGTDEQFF.

Here the CDR3 DNA reads TGTGCCACCGGGACAGAGAATAGCAATCAGCCCCAGCATTTT. Protein: CATGTENSNQPQHF. The chain links TRBV30 to TRBJ1-5, with 7 bases aligning to TRBD1. V gave up 8 bases and J gave up 0 bases; unmatched junction bases: 7. Germline CDR1 is GTSNPN and CDR2 is SVGIG (reference sequence). CDR3 length equals 14 residues.

The chain combines TRBV10-1 with TRBJ2-3; tentatively, D is TRBD2 (6 bases). Germline V gene lookup returns CDR1 WNHNN and CDR2 SYGVQD (reference sequence). The germline V and J ends were trimmed by 0 bases and 5 bases, with 15 bases remaining between them. The CDR3 is 16 amino acids. CDR3: CASSESKTRRGDTQYF. For the CDR3, the DNA is TGCGCCAGCAGTGAGTCCAAGACTAGACGTGGAGATACGCAGTATTTT.

This clone has a handful of counts. The chain joins TRBV5-1 to TRBJ1-1; D is unresolved. V lost 0 bases, J lost 0 bases, and 15 bases lay in between. CDR1 SGHRS and CDR2 YFSETQ come from the germline V gene. The CDR3 spans 17 residues. The CDR3 loop reads CASSLGDGSIMNTEAFF. The CDR3 DNA reads as TGCGCCAGCAGCTTGGGAGACGGGAGTATTATGAACACTGAAGCTTTCTTT.

This chain connects TRBV12-5 to TRBJ2-7; TRBD1 aligns across 9 bases. Per germline, CDR1 LGHNT and CDR2 FRNRAP. The CDR3 length is 16 residues. V trimming: 5 bases; J trimming: 6 bases; junction bases outside the gene matches: 14. CDR3 in DNA: TGTGCTAGTGGTCCAAGTGCGGGACAGGGCTCTATCGAGCAGTACTTC. It is translated as CASGPSAGQGSIEQYF.

As DNA, the CDR3 is TGTGCCAGCTCCCAACAATCCTCTGGAAACACCATATATTTT. Translation gives CASSQQSSGNTIYF. The V gene is TRBV18, the J gene TRBJ1-3; D is ambiguous. V gave up 6 bases and J gave up 0 bases, with 9 bases separating them. The CDR3 spans 14 residues. CDR1 and CDR2 (germline): KGHSH, LQKENI.

The V and J genes are TRBV2 and TRBJ2-1; TRBD2 aligns across 13 bases. The CDR3 totals 16 residues. The germline V gene has CDR1 SNHLY and CDR2 FYNNEI. J was trimmed by 9 bases and V by 7 bases; bases with no gene match: 12. CDR3 loop: CASTAPTSGGAGEQFF. CDR3 nucleotides: TGTGCCAGCACCGCCCCCACTAGCGGGGGGGCAGGTGAGCAGTTCTTC.

This chain uses TRBV2 with TRBJ2-2, with D uncertain. CDR1 and CDR2 (germline): SNHLY, FYNNEI. Trimming removed 6 bases at V and 6 bases at J, with 5 bases between. The CDR3 sequence is 11 residues long. CDR3 sequence (DNA): TGTGCCAGCAGCGTAGCCGGGGAGCTGTTTTTT. This sequence encodes CASSVAGELFF.

This clone has only one observation. The chain combines TRBV5-1 with TRBJ2-5; D uncertain. Germline V gives CDR1 SGHRS, CDR2 YFSETQ. The CDR3 has 13 amino acids. Trimming took off 1 base at V and 5 bases at J, with 9 bases between the two ends. The CDR3 coding sequence is TGCGCCAGCAGCTTGTCTCTCGTGGAGACCCAGTACTTC. Its protein is CASSLSLVETQYF.